This T cell receptor (beta chain) originates from a study of OX40 agonist ivuxolimab in advanced cancers. Study context: Hepatocellular carcinoma, melanoma, renal cell or head and neck cancer affected the dose-escalation patients. Overall study findings and caveats: The authors did not determine the antigen specificity of the expanded peripheral T cells. Blood T cells, both CD4+ and CD8+, expanded clonally by week 6 at 0.1 to 3.0 mg/kg.

Assay used: immunoSEQ multiplex PCR; TCRdb lists only in-frame clones, some missing. The sample yields under 80,000 clones, more than 75% seen once. On this clone: What it binds is unknown.

Trimming cost V 2 bases and J 3 bases; bases outside gene matches: 4. This CDR3 comprises 15 residues. CDR1 SGHTA and CDR2 FQGTGA come from the germline V gene. Patients had blood sampled at baseline and again on cycle 4 day 1 and cycle 7 day 1. This TCR was sampled from an adult with an advanced solid tumor such as melanoma, head and neck, liver or kidney cancer. The chain uses TRBV7-3 and TRBJ2-1; 7 bases are a match to TRBD2. The sequencing used CD4+ or CD8+ T cells sorted from blood, collected in a trial of the OX40 agonist ivuxolimab. CDR3 sequence reads: CASSLDGLDYNEQFF. CDR3 sequence (DNA): TGTGCCAGCAGCTTAGACGGACTAGACTACAATGAGCAGTTCTTC. Using reference TRBV7-3 and TRBJ2-1 for the parts outside the CDR3, the full variable domain is GAGVSQTPSNKVTEKGKYVELRCDPISGHTALYWYRQSLGQGPEFLIYFQGTGAADDSGLPNDRFFAVRPEGSVSTLKIQRTERGDSAVYLCASSLDGLDYNEQFFGPGTRLTVL.